This record covers a single T cell receptor beta chain. Its cognate antigen is unknown. These data are taken from a study of post-analysis software for immune sequencing data. Study-wide background: Disease courses included relapsing-remitting, secondary progressive and progressive-relapsing multiple sclerosis. Study results and limitations: People with multiple sclerosis had a significantly lower normalized Chao1 diversity than controls did. Patients carried roughly 5 TRBV segments more frequently than controls did, and TRBV5-6, TRBV5-1 and TRBV20-1 were among them.

This CDR3 has 15 residues. Per germline, CDR1 PRHDT and CDR2 FYEKMQ (reference sequence). Unique molecular identifiers had been added to the TCR beta cDNA libraries. With roughly 0.85 to 11 million T cells as the source, a few hundred thousand cDNA molecules resulted. TCRdb ran MiXCR on the PCR reads and lists one entry per CDR3 protein. The sample lists fewer than 700,000 distinct CDR3 sequences; roughly 45% were seen once. This TCR was recovered from a girl between 10 and 17 years old with multiple sclerosis. V and J are TRBV13 and TRBJ2-7, with a weak D call TRBD2 (5 bases). The J call may be mistaken, given a closer DNA end match to TRBJ2-5. Sequencing used blood. The CDR3 DNA follows: TGTGCCAGCAGCTTAGGTGGGAGAACGTGGAAGACCCAGTACTTC. Protein product: CASSLGGRTWKTQYF.